This T cell receptor beta chain was retrieved from a study of T cells in Graves' hyperthyroidism and ophthalmopathy. This clonotype occurred a few times. Germline lookup yields CDR1 SGHKS and CDR2 YYEKEE (reference sequence). With 0 bases clipped from V and 2 bases from J, the junction kept 0 bases outside the gene matches. The CDR3 has 15 residues. The TCR beta CDR3 regions underwent amplification using RNA transcripts as the source. The HTBI set primed first-round TCR CDR3 RT-PCR. TCRdb used MiXCR to reprocess the multiplex PCR reads, holding one entry per CDR3 protein. The repertoire includes 300,000 to 350,000 distinct CDR3 sequences, approximately 15% of them detected once, and approximately 23% sits in the top ten.

The sample consisted of blood. V usage is TRBV5-5 and J usage is TRBJ2-5; 11 bases map to TRBD1. The TCR comes from a woman younger than 45 with Graves' hyperthyroidism. CDR3 DNA: TGTGCCAGCAGCTTGGGGGACAGGGGGCAAGAGACCCAGTACTTC. This translates into CASSLGDRGQETQYF.